The clone carrying this T cell receptor beta chain was detected only once. Its antigen remains unidentified. Only in-frame clones appear in the TCRdb table, and some are missing; sequencing was by immunoSEQ multiplex PCR. Of about 110,000 clones detected, 91% appear once; the ten largest clones hold around 1.2%. The CDR3 is made up of 15 amino acids. V was clipped by 0 bases and J by 0 bases, with 10 bases between them. Germline V gives CDR1 GTSNPN, CDR2 SVGIG (reference sequence). The data belong to a study of OX40 agonist ivuxolimab in advanced cancers. Study-level information: The treatment was a fully human IgG2 OX40 agonist, ivuxolimab. Ivuxolimab, which patients received intravenously every 2 weeks, was dosed at 0.01 to 10 mg/kg.

Study-wide results and limits: Nonresponders, in some cases, also had low normalized T-cell clonal expansion.

The receptor was isolated from an adult with an advanced solid tumor such as melanoma, head and neck, liver or kidney cancer. The chain links TRBV30 to TRBJ2-3, with a tentative D call TRBD1 (5 bases). The sample was CD4+ or CD8+ T cells sorted from blood, taken in a trial of the OX40 agonist ivuxolimab. The CDR3 here is CAWSVEAGSTDTQYF. The CDR3 DNA sequence: TGTGCCTGGAGTGTCGAAGCAGGGAGCACAGATACGCAGTATTTT.